The 3 T cell receptor beta chains reported below all come from one sample, sequenced in a study of blood T cell repertoires in COVID-19. Here immunoSEQ multiplex PCR was the method, and the copy in TCRdb shows in-frame clones only, minus some. The sample lists 210,000 or so clones, 92% seen once, with 1% to 1.5% in the top ten. The source material was peripheral blood. The receptors were gathered from a man younger than 40 with acute or convalescent COVID-19.

This clone was detected once. The genes are TRBV29-1 and TRBJ1-2; D is uncertain. This CDR3 has 11 amino acids. Trimming removed 5 bases at V and 5 bases at J, with 9 bases between. Germline assignment: CDR1 SQVTM and CDR2 ANQGSEA. CDR3 DNA: TGCAGCGTTTCGGACTTATATGGCTACACCTTC. It translates to CSVSDLYGYTF.

The chain combines TRBV28 with TRBJ2-7; TRBD2 aligns across 7 bases. Trimming cost V 5 bases and J 6 bases; bases outside gene matches: 10. Germline V lookup: CDR1 MDHEN, CDR2 SYDVKM. The CDR3 totals 14 residues. The CDR3 loop reads CASSPPAGSLEQYF. The CDR3 coding sequence is TGTGCCAGCAGTCCCCCAGCGGGATCCCTCGAGCAGTACTTC.

The chain carries TRBV24-1 and TRBJ2-3, with 15 bases matching TRBD2. Germline trimming cut 6 bases from V and 4 bases from J; bases unmatched to any gene: 7. CDR1 is KGHDR and CDR2 is SFDVKD in the germline V gene. The CDR3 consists of 17 residues. Written as DNA, the CDR3 is TGTGCCACCAGTCCCCGGACTAGCGGGAGGGCCGCAGATACGCAGTATTTT. This gives the protein CATSPRTSGRAADTQYF.